The rows below give T cell receptor beta chains drawn from one sample of a study of T-cell reconstitution after alpha-beta-depleted transplantation in children. TCRdb reprocessed the PCR reads via MiXCR and lists one record per CDR3 protein. The table shows about 980,000 distinct CDR3 sequences, with about 29% occurring only once. The source material was PBMCs, mostly from graft donor cells, sampled 360 days after TCRalphabeta/CD19-depleted stem cell transplant. Receptor source: a boy in the first two years of life who had a stem cell transplant for SCID, so the T cells may come from the graft donor. CDR3s include the opening cysteine and the closing phenylalanine or tryptophan. The D gene is left open where the match is weak. The listing skips clone size in some rows; elsewhere it reads once, few, many or a size class.

v_gene	d_gene	abundance	j_gene	CDR3nt	CDR3aa
TRBV5-1	TRBD2	.	TRBJ2-7	TGCGCCAGCAGCACGGGGGGACTAGCCCGAACCTACGAGCAGTACTTC	CASSTGGLARTYEQYF
TRBV2	.	.	TRBJ2-3	TGTGCCGGGGGGATACGCACAGATACGCAGTATTTT	CAGGIRTDTQYF
TRBV10-2	.	few	TRBJ1-2	TGCGCCAGCAACGACGCTGGGGGGAACTATGGCTACACCTTC	CASNDAGGNYGYTF
TRBV28	TRBD1	few	TRBJ2-7	TGTGCCAGCACTCCGACAGGGACGAGGCCCTACGAGCAGTACTTC	CASTPTGTRPYEQYF
TRBV12-3/TRBV12-4	.	few	TRBJ1-5	TGTGCCAGCAGTTTAATAGTCCGCCTGGGTTATAGCAATCAGCCCCAGCATTTT	CASSLIVRLGYSNQPQHF
TRBV6-5	.	.	TRBJ2-1	TGTGCCAGCAGTTACTCGAACCAGGCAGCCCTCAGGGAGCAGTTCTTC	CASSYSNQAALREQFF
TRBV27	.	.	TRBJ1-5	TGTGCCAGCAGTTTATACAGTGACGATAAAAATCAGCCCCAGCATTTT	CASSLYSDDKNQPQHF
TRBV5-1	TRBD1	few	TRBJ2-3	TGCGCCAGCAGGAAGGGACAGGGGGCGTCAGATACGCAGTATTTT	CASRKGQGASDTQYF
TRBV5-1	.	.	TRBJ2-4	TGCGCCAGCAGCTTGAACGGGGGAGACATTCAGTACTTC	CASSLNGGDIQYF
TRBV29-1	.	.	TRBJ1-1	TGCAGCGCTGCGGGCCCCCTCACTGAAGCTTTCTTT	CSAAGPLTEAFF
TRBV20-1	.	few	TRBJ1-4	TGCAGTGCCCCCGAAGGTGAAAAACTGTTTTTT	CSAPEGEKLFF
TRBV5-8	.	.	TRBJ2-7	TGTGCCAGCAGCTCGGGGATCTCCTGCGAGCAGTACTTC	CASSSGISCEQYF
TRBV5-6	.	.	TRBJ1-1	TGTGCCAGCAGCCTGCGACCCGATGGGACAACAGGCCGAGAAGCTTTCTTT	CASSLRPDGTTGREAFF
TRBV20-1	TRBD2	.	TRBJ2-7	TGCTGTGCTAGGTTTTCCAGCGGGGGCTACTCCTACGAGCAGTACTTC	CCARFSSGGYSYEQYF
TRBV7-9	.	.	TRBJ2-7	TGTGCCAGCAGCTTTTTAACCCCAGGCGAGCAGTACTTC	CASSFLTPGEQYF
TRBV7-9	.	.	TRBJ2-7	TGTGCCAGCAGCGGCGGGCTGGTCTGCGCATTATCCGGTGAGCAGTACTTC	CASSGGLVCALSGEQYF
TRBV20-1	.	.	TRBJ2-7	TGCAGTGCCTACCGAGGGGGGACCTCCTACGAGCAGTACTTC	CSAYRGGTSYEQYF
TRBV3-1	.	few	TRBJ2-1	TGTGCCAGCAGCCACAACCACGGGGAGCAGTTCTTC	CASSHNHGEQFF
TRBV7-9	.	.	TRBJ2-7	TGTGCCAGCAGCCAAGGACCGCCGGGGGAGCAGTACTTC	CASSQGPPGEQYF
TRBV7-7	.	.	TRBJ2-5	TGTGCCAGCAGCTTGACTCCAGGGTTACAAGAGACCCAGTACTTC	CASSLTPGLQETQYF
TRBV12-3/TRBV12-4	TRBD1	few	TRBJ1-1	TGTGCCAGCAGTCTAAGGGGACAGGGTGAAGCTTTCTTT	CASSLRGQGEAFF
TRBV4-1	TRBD1	.	TRBJ2-2	TGCGCCAGCAGGGGACAGGGGGTTGGAACCGGGGAGCTGTTTTTT	CASRGQGVGTGELFF
TRBV28	.	few	TRBJ2-5	TGTGCCAGCAGCCCCTCCAGCGGGCCCGGCAGGGAGACCCAGTACTTC	CASSPSSGPGRETQYF
TRBV24-1	TRBD2	.	TRBJ2-3	TGTGCCACCAGTGACTCTCTAGTAGCGGGGTTTCCAGATACGCAGTATTTT	CATSDSLVAGFPDTQYF
TRBV7-8	.	.	TRBJ2-5	TGTGCCAGCAGCTCCTCAGCGCTGCAAGAGACCCAGTACTTC	CASSSSALQETQYF
TRBV4-1	.	.	TRBJ2-7	TGCGCCAGCAGCCAAGCCCTCCGGGTGGGGACGGTAGCCTACGAGCAGTACTTC	CASSQALRVGTVAYEQYF
TRBV12-3/TRBV12-4	.	many	TRBJ2-5	TGTGCCAGCGGGGGGACCTCGGGGGAGACCCAGTACTTC	CASGGTSGETQYF
TRBV20-1	TRBD1	few	TRBJ1-2	TGCAGTGCTCATCAGGGGGCGGGTGGCTACACCTTC	CSAHQGAGGYTF
TRBV6-5	.	.	TRBJ2-7	TGTGCCAGCAGTTACGAAGGCCTTTACGAGCAGTACTTC	CASSYEGLYEQYF
TRBV12-3/TRBV12-4	.	few	TRBJ1-1	TGTGCCAGCAGTTTCACCGGGACAAAACTCCTTGAAGTTTTCTTT	CASSFTGTKLLEVFF
TRBV27	TRBD2	.	TRBJ2-1	TGTGCCAGCAGTTTGACCGGGGGGTACTACAATGAGCAGTTCTTC	CASSLTGGYYNEQFF
TRBV12-3/TRBV12-4	TRBD1	.	TRBJ1-1	TGTGCCAGCAGTCCCCAGGGACAGGGGAACACTGAAGCTTTCTTT	CASSPQGQGNTEAFF
TRBV12-3/TRBV12-4	TRBD2	.	TRBJ2-1	TGTGCCAGCAGCTTAGGACTAGCGGGCGCAAACGGGCAGTTCTTC	CASSLGLAGANGQFF
TRBV7-9	.	few	TRBJ1-1	TGTGCCAGCAGCTTATGGCGGGGGGACACTGAAGCTTTCTTT	CASSLWRGDTEAFF
TRBV12-3/TRBV12-4	TRBD1	.	TRBJ1-5	TGTGCCAGCAGTCTTGACAGGGGGAAGAATCAGCCCCAGCATTTT	CASSLDRGKNQPQHF
TRBV27	TRBD1	few	TRBJ2-7	TGTGCCAGCAGTTTACTCCGCCGGGACAGGGGAATAGGGGAGCAGTACTTC	CASSLLRRDRGIGEQYF